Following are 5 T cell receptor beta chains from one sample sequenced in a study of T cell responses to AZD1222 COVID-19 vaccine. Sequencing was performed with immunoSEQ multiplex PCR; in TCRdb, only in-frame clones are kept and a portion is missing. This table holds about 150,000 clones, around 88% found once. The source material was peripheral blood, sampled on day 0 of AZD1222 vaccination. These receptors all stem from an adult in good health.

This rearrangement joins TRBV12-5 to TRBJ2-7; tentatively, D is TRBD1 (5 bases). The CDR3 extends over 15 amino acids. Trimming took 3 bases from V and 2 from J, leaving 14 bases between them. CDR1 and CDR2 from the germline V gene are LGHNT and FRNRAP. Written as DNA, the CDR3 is TGTGCTAGTGGTTTCCCCAGGGATGGGACCTACGAGCAGTACTTC. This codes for CASGFPRDGTYEQYF.

The CDR3 DNA reads as TGTGCCAGCAGTTTCTCTCCTCCCTCCGAAGCTTTCTTT. Its translation: CASSFSPPSEAFF. The chain uses TRBV27 and TRBJ1-1; D is ambiguous. Looked up from germline, CDR1 is MNHEY and CDR2 is SMNVEV (reference sequence). Trimming shortened V by 3 bases and J by 8 bases, and 13 bases separated the two germline ends. CDR3 length equals 13 residues.

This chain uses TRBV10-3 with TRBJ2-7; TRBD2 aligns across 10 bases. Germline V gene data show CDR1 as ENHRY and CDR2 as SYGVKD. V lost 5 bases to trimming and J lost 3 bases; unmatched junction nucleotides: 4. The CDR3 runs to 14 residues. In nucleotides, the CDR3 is TGTGCCATCAGTAATAGCGGGGGGAACTACGAGCAGTACTTC. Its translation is CAISNSGGNYEQYF.

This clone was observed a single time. CDR3 in DNA: TGTGCCAGCAGTTCCACGACAGGGGGGAGCAATCAGCCCCAGCATTTT. Its translation is CASSSTTGGSNQPQHF. The chain is built from TRBV2 and TRBJ1-5, with TRBD1 matching over 9 bases. CDR1 is SNHLY, CDR2 FYNNEI, per germline. Trimming cost V 5 bases and J 1 base; bases outside gene matches: 6. This CDR3 spans 16 amino acids.

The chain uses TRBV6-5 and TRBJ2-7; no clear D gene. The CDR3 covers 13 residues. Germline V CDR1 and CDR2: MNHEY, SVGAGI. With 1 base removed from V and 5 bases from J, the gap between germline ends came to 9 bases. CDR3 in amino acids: CASSYLPPNEQYF. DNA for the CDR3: TGTGCCAGCAGTTACTTGCCCCCCAACGAGCAGTACTTC.